This passage covers 10 T cell receptor beta chains from one sample sequenced in a study of T cell responses to AZD1222 COVID-19 vaccine. Here immunoSEQ multiplex PCR was the method, and the copy in TCRdb shows in-frame clones only, minus some. Of under 200,000 clones listed, 88% were seen once; the top ten hold roughly 26%. The sequencing used peripheral blood, collected 28 days after the second AZD1222 dose. These TCRs come from an adult who received the AZD1222 COVID-19 vaccine.

V usage is TRBV12-3 or TRBV12-4 and J usage is TRBJ1-2; D is uncertain. With 2 bases removed from V and 8 bases from J, the gap between germline ends came to 9 bases. The CDR3 contains 12 residues. CDR3: CASSLNLSGYTF. DNA of the CDR3: TGTGCCAGCAGTTTAAACCTGTCGGGCTACACCTTC.

Written as DNA, the CDR3 is TGTGCCAGCAGGACCGAGGGGGGGGAGACCCAGTACTTC. Protein sequence: CASRTEGGETQYF. The chain recombines TRBV6-1 with TRBJ2-5; a weak D match, TRBD2 (7 bases). Germline loops: CDR1 MNHNS, CDR2 SASEGT. CDR3 size: 13 residues. V shed 6 bases and J shed 5 bases, with 13 bases lying between them.

This chain joins TRBV7-2 and TRBJ2-2; D unclear. The CDR3 spans 14 residues. Trimming removed 4 bases from V and 6 bases from J, with 12 bases in between. From germline, CDR1 is SGHTA and CDR2 FQGNSA. CDR3 residues: CASSSIGSSGELFF. In DNA form, the CDR3 reads TGTGCCAGCAGCTCGATAGGATCTTCCGGGGAGCTGTTTTTT.

The V gene is TRBV4-1, the J gene TRBJ2-5; TRBD2 matches at 13 bases. CDR3 length equals 17 residues. The germline V gene encodes CDR1 MGHRA and CDR2 YSYEKL. The trim removed 0 bases at V and 3 bases at J, leaving 4 bases unmatched. The CDR3 nucleotides are TGCGCCAGCAGCCAAGATCTACTAGCGGGAGGGAAAGAGACCCAGTACTTC. Encoded protein: CASSQDLLAGGKETQYF.

The chain has TRBV19 and TRBJ2-7, with 8 bases lining up with TRBD1. J was trimmed by 3 bases and V by 5 bases; bases with no gene match: 9. Germline CDR1 and CDR2: LNHDA and SQIVND (reference sequence). The CDR3 is 15 amino acids. The DNA for the CDR3 is TGTGCCAGTAGTTTCGGACAGGGTAAGCACTACGAGCAGTACTTC. Its protein product is CASSFGQGKHYEQYF.

This chain joins TRBV7-2 and TRBJ2-2, with 7 bases matching TRBD2. V trimming: 5 bases; J trimming: 1 base; junction bases outside the gene matches: 10. Germline V CDR1 and CDR2: SGHTA, FQGNSA. This CDR3 is built from 17 residues. This CDR3 reads CASSRWGGYRNTGELFF. DNA for the CDR3: TGTGCCAGCAGCCGGTGGGGGGGGTATAGGAACACCGGGGAGCTGTTTTTT.

V and J are TRBV10-3 and TRBJ2-1; D gene uncertain. Germline CDR1 reads ENHRY; CDR2 reads SYGVKD. V gave up 4 bases and J gave up 6 bases, with 7 bases separating them. CDR3 size: 12 residues. The CDR3 DNA reads TGTGCCATCAGTGGGCCAGCCAATGAGCAGTTCTTC. Encoded protein: CAISGPANEQFF.

The chain joins TRBV27 to TRBJ2-7, with a possible D match to TRBD2 (6 bases). V lost 3 bases and J 6 bases, leaving 9 bases between the germline ends. This CDR3 comprises 12 residues. The germline gives CDR1 MNHEY, CDR2 SMNVEV (reference sequence). CDR3 in DNA: TGTGCCAGCAGTTTTATGGGGGGCGAGCAGTACTTC. Amino acids: CASSFMGGEQYF.

This chain connects TRBV19 to TRBJ2-6; D gene ambiguous. This CDR3 has 16 amino acids. Looked up from germline, CDR1 is LNHDA and CDR2 is SQIVND (reference sequence). The V and J ends lost 8 bases and 0 bases respectively, with 14 bases between them. The CDR3 nucleotides are TGTGCCAGTCAGGAACGGATGAGCTCTGGGGCCAACGTCCTGACTTTC. Protein sequence: CASQERMSSGANVLTF.

The rearrangement joins TRBV5-5 to TRBJ2-5; D might be TRBD2 (6 bases). V lost 0 bases and J 5 bases, leaving 14 bases between the germline ends. The CDR3 contains 15 residues. Germline loops: CDR1 SGHKS, CDR2 YYEKEE (reference sequence). CDR3 coding DNA: TGTGCCAGCAGCTTGGGGGACTCAGGCGCTGAGACCCAGTACTTC. It specifies CASSLGDSGAETQYF.